The entry that follows covers one T cell receptor (beta chain) sequence. The antigen remains undetermined. Sequencing was performed with immunoSEQ multiplex PCR; in TCRdb, only in-frame clones are kept and a portion is missing. The table shows some 50,000 clones, with about 88% occurring only once. The data originate from a study of OX40 agonist ivuxolimab in advanced cancers. Study at large: Six ivuxolimab dose levels, 0.01 to 10 mg/kg, were given intravenously every 2 weeks. Three dose-escalation patients had partial responses: one with hepatocellular carcinoma and two with cutaneous melanoma. Whole-study results and caveats: Among some nonresponders, normalized T-cell clonal expansion was also low.

Trimming cost V 0 bases and J 8 bases; bases outside gene matches: 9. CDR1 is SNHLY and CDR2 is FYNNEI in the germline V gene. The CDR3 is 16 residues long. This specimen consisted of CD4+ or CD8+ T cells sorted from blood, obtained in a trial of the OX40 agonist ivuxolimab. The chain couples TRBV2 to TRBJ1-4; 7 nucleotides align to TRBD1. The sequence came from an adult with an advanced solid tumor such as melanoma, head and neck, liver or kidney cancer. The CDR3 coding sequence is TGTGCCAGCAGTGAAGCACAGACAGGGAGGGAAGAAAAACTGTTTTTT. Translated: CASSEAQTGREEKLFF. The complete variable domain, with remaining parts taken from reference TRBV2 and TRBJ1-4, reads EPEVTQTPSHQVTQMGQEVILRCVPISNHLYFYWYRQILGQKVEFLVSFYNNEISEKSEIFDDQFSVERPDGSNFTLKIRSTKLEDSAMYFCASSEAQTGREEKLFFGSGTQLSVL.